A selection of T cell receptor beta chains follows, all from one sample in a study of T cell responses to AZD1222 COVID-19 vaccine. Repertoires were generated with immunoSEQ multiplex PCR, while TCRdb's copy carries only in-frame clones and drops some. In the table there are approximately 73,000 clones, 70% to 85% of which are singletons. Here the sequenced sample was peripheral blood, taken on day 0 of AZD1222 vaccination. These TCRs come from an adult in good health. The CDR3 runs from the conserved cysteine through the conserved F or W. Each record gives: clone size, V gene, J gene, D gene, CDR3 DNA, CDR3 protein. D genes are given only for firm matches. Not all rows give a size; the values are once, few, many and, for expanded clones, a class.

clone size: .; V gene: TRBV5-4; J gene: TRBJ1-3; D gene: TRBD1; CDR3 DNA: TGTGCCAGCAGCCGGACAGGGGGAAACACCATATATTTT; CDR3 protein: CASSRTGGNTIYF
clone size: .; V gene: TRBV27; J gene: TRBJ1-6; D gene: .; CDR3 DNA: TGTGCCAGCAGTTTCCGGGGAGAAAATTCACCCCTCCACTTT; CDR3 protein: CASSFRGENSPLHF
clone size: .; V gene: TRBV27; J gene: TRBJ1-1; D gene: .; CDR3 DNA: TGTGCCAGCAGTGGCAGGTCGGGAACTGAAGCTTTCTTT; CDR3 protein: CASSGRSGTEAFF
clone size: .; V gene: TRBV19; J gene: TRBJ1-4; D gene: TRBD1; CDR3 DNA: TGTGCCAGTAGTCTACAGGGGAGTAGGGAAAAACTGTTTTTT; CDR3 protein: CASSLQGSREKLFF
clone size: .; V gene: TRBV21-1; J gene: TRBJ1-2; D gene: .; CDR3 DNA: TGTGCCAGTCGCTATATTGAGGGAGTTGGTGGCTCTGGCTACACCTTC; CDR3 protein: CASRYIEGVGGSGYTF
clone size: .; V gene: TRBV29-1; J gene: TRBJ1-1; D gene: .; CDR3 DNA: TGCAGCGTGGGCAGGGGTACTGAAGCTTTCTTT; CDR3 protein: CSVGRGTEAFF
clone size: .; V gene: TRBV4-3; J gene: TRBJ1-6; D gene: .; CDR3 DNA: TGCGCCAGCAGCCAAGAGGGAGGGTCTGGAGCCTATAATTCACCCCTCCACTTT; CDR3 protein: CASSQEGGSGAYNSPLHF
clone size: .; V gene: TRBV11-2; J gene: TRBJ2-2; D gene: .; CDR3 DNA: TGTGCCTCCTCCCGGCGGGGGAACACCGGGGAGCTGTTTTTT; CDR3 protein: CASSRRGNTGELFF
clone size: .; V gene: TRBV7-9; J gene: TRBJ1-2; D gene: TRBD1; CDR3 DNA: TGTGCCAGCAGCGAGGGACAGCGGCGGGGTGGCTACACCTTC; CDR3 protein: CASSEGQRRGGYTF
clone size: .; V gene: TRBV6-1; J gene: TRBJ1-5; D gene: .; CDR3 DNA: TGTGCCAGCAGTGAGATCGGGGAAAGCAATCAGCCCCAGCATTTT; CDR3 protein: CASSEIGESNQPQHF
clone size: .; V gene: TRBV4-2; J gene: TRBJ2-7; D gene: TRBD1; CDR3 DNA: TGTGCCAGCAGCCAAGAGGGACAGGGCGACGAGCAGTACTTC; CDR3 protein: CASSQEGQGDEQYF
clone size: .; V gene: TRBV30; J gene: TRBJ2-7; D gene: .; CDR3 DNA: TGTGCCTGGATCTCCGGGCAGGGAGCCTACGAGCAGTACTTC; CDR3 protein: CAWISGQGAYEQYF
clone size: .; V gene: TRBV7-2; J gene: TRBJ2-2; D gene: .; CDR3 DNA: TGTGCCAGCAGCCTCGACACAACCGGGGAGCTGTTTTTT; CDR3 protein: CASSLDTTGELFF
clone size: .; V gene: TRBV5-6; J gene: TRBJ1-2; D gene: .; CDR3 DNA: TGTGCCAGCATAAGCGAGGCCGGCACACACTATGGCTACACCTTC; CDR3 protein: CASISEAGTHYGYTF
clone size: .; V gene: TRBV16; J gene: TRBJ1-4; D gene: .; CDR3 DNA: TGTGCCAGCAGTGAAGCTAATGAAAAACTGTTTTTT; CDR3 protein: CASSEANEKLFF
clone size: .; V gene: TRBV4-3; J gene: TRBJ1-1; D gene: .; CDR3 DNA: TGCGCCAGCAGCCAAGGGATACAGGATTTGAACACTGAAGCTTTCTTT; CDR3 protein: CASSQGIQDLNTEAFF
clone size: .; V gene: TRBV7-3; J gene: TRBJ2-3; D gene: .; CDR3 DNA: TGTGCCAGCAGCTTTATGGGGAACTCCCGGGATACGCAGTATTTT; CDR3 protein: CASSFMGNSRDTQYF
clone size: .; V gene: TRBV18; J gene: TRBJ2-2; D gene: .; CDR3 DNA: TGTGCCAGCTCACCACGCAGGGCCGGGGAGCTGTTTTTT; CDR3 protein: CASSPRRAGELFF
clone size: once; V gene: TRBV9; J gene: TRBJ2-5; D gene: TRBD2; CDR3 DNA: TGTGCCAGCAGCGTCGAGGCGGGACTAGCAGCGGAGACCCAGTACTTC; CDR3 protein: CASSVEAGLAAETQYF
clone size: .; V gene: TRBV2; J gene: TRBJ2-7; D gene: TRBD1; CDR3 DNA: TGTGCCAGCAGTGTAGCGGACAGGGGCTACGAGCAGTACTTC; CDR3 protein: CASSVADRGYEQYF
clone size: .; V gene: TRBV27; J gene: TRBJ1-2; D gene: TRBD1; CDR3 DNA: TGTGCCAGCACCCCTGGGGGACAGGGAAGGATTGGCTACACCTTC; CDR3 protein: CASTPGGQGRIGYTF
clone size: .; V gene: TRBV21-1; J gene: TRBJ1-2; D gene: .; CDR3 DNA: TGTGCCAGCAGCAAAGGAAGATTACCGGGACATTTACACTATGGCTACACCTTC; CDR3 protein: CASSKGRLPGHLHYGYTF
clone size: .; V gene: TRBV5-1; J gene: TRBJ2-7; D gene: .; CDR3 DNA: TGCGCCAGCAGCCCGAATCAAGGAGCCTACGAGCAGTACTTC; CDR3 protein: CASSPNQGAYEQYF
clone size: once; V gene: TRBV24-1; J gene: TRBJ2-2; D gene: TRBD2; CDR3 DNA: TGTGCCACCAGTGATGACGGGGGGACCGGGGAGCTGTTTTTT; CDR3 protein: CATSDDGGTGELFF
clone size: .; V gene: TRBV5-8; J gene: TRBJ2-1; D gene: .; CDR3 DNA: TGTGCCAGCAGCCCGATGGGAGGTTCCTACAATGAGCAGTTCTTC; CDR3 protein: CASSPMGGSYNEQFF
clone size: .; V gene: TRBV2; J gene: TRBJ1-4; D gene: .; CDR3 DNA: TGTGCCAGCAGCGAGACAGGATTTAATGAAAAACTGTTTTTT; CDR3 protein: CASSETGFNEKLFF
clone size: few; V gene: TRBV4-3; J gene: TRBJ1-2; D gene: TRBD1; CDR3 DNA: TGCGCCAGCAGCCAAACCCGGACAGGGGGGTTCTATGGCTACACCTTC; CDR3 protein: CASSQTRTGGFYGYTF
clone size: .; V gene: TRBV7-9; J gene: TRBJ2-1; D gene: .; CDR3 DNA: TGTGCCAGCAGCTTAGCCAGGGAGTTGTACAATGAGCAGTTCTTC; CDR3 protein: CASSLARELYNEQFF
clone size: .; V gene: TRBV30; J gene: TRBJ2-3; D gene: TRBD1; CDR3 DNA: TGTGCCTGTGGACAGGGGACCACAGATACGCAGTATTTT; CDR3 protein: CACGQGTTDTQYF
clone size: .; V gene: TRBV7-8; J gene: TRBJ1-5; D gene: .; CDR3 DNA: TGTGCCAGCAGCCGGGAAGACAGCAGCAATCAGCCCCAGCATTTT; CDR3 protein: CASSREDSSNQPQHF
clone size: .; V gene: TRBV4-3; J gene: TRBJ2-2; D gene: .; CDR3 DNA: TGCGCCAGCAGCCAAGATCCAGCGAACACCGGGGAACTGTTTTTT; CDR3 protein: CASSQDPANTGELFF